The present T cell receptor beta chain was sequenced within a study of regulatory T cells in long-lasting Graves disease. Time point reported: persistent/refractory GD, antithyroid drugs over 5 years with positive TRAb. PBMC RNA served as the TCR library source. An endocrinology department located in Xi'an, China, was where the patients came from. Study conclusions and caveats: The persistent group shared about 2,600 public clonotypes, more than the 950 to 1,000 shared by new patients.

CDR1 and CDR2 (germline): MDHEN, SYDVKM. This CDR3 is 14 amino acids long. Trimming shortened V by 6 bases and J by 1 base, and 7 bases separated the two germline ends. In building TCR beta libraries, iRepertoire HTBI primers were used together with Arm-PCR of CDR3 regions. The authors' processing: Across all samples, roughly 62 TRBV segments and around 15 TRBJ segments were identified. TCRdb reprocessed the multiplex PCR reads with MiXCR, giving one entry per CDR3 protein. The V and J calls follow TCRdb's processing rather than the paper's. The repertoire holds around 300,000 distinct CDR3 sequences, with roughly 21% as singletons. The sample holds many counts of this clonotype. The antigen is undetermined.

J is TRBJ2-6 and V is TRBV28; no reliable D call. The material was peripheral blood mononuclear cells (PBMCs), obtained when the disease was refractory, from a patient treated with antithyroid drugs. The sequence was obtained from a female donor with Graves disease. The DNA for the CDR3 is TGTGCCAGCAGGTCATGGTCTGGGGCCAACGTCCTGACTTTC. It encodes CASRSWSGANVLTF.